A single sample is the source of the 8 T cell receptor beta chains below, sequenced in a study of T-cell reconstitution after alpha-beta-depleted transplantation in children. As it was prepared, the TCRbeta library received unique molecular identifiers. TCRdb reprocessed the PCR reads with MiXCR, giving one entry per CDR3 protein. The table records hundreds of thousands of distinct CDR3 sequences, about 18% of them present only once. Here the sequenced sample was PBMCs from the stem cell graft donor, taken from the stem cell graft. These receptors all stem from a human donor who donated a stem cell graft to a child with acute lymphoblastic leukemia.

The V gene is TRBV7-8, the J gene TRBJ2-1, with D unresolved. The CDR3 length is 13 residues. V shed 6 bases and J shed 4 bases, with 10 bases lying between them. The germline V gene has CDR1 SGHVS and CDR2 FQNEAQ. DNA of the CDR3: TGTGCCAGCAGGGATGAACCGTACAATGAGCAGTTCTTC. Amino acid sequence: CASRDEPYNEQFF. Drawing the rest from reference TRBV7-8 and TRBJ2-1, the complete variable domain is GAGVSQSPRYKVAKRGQDVALRCDPISGHVSLFWYQQALGQGPEFLTYFQNEAQLDKSGLPSDRFFAERPEGSVSTLKIQRTQQEDSAVYLCASRDEPYNEQFFGPGTRLTVL.

In this sample, this clonotype turned up a few times. This chain connects TRBV29-1 to TRBJ2-2; D is undetermined. V lost 0 bases, J lost 4 bases, and 9 bases lay in between. This CDR3 contains 14 residues. The germline CDR1 and CDR2 sequences are SQVTM and ANQGSEA. In DNA form, the CDR3 reads TGCAGCGTTGAAGAGGGCAGCTCCACCGGGGAGCTGTTTTTT. Protein product: CSVEEGSSTGELFF.

This clonotype showed up many times. The genes are TRBV20-1 and TRBJ2-1, with D perhaps TRBD2 (6 bases). V shed 6 bases and J shed 7 bases, with 25 bases lying between them. The CDR3 is 16 residues long. Germline lookup yields CDR1 DFQATT and CDR2 SNEGSKA (reference sequence). The CDR3 sequence is CSAPTRVQPRGNEQFF. The CDR3 coding sequence is TGCAGTGCGCCCACCAGAGTTCAGCCACGGGGGAATGAGCAGTTCTTC.

The table lists this clonotype with a few counts. V and J are TRBV5-1 and TRBJ2-1; 11 nucleotides align to TRBD2. This CDR3 has 15 residues. The V segment lost 5 bases and the J segment 8 bases; nucleotides outside the gene matches: 9. Germline V gives CDR1 SGHRS, CDR2 YFSETQ. The CDR3: CASRTSGSLKDEQFF. The CDR3, as DNA: TGCGCCAGCAGAACTAGCGGGAGTTTAAAGGATGAGCAGTTCTTC.

This clonotype has more than one count but fewer than ten. The V call is TRBV6-5, the J call TRBJ1-2; D is unresolved. Trimming stripped 3 bases from V and 4 bases from J, with 15 bases between. Germline V gene lookup returns CDR1 MNHEY and CDR2 SVGAGI. The CDR3 covers 15 residues. The CDR3, as DNA: TGTGCCAGCAGTTATACACTGAGGGTGGTCTATGGCTACACCTTC. Protein: CASSYTLRVVYGYTF.

This clonotype occurred a few times. The V call is TRBV9, the J call TRBJ1-2, with D hard to call. The germline V and J ends were trimmed by 0 bases and 4 bases, with 7 bases remaining between them. CDR1 is SGDLS, CDR2 YYNGEE, per germline. This CDR3 has 13 amino acids. CDR3: CASSVGILYGYTF. The CDR3 bases are TGTGCCAGCAGCGTAGGGATTCTCTATGGCTACACCTTC.

V and J are TRBV25-1 and TRBJ2-1; 7 nucleotides match TRBD1. V was clipped by 5 bases and J by 0 bases; unmatched bases: 7. The CDR3 consists of 16 residues. CDR1 MGHDK and CDR2 SYGVNS come from the germline V gene. The CDR3 here is CASSQATGISYNEQFF. CDR3 coding DNA: TGTGCCAGCAGTCAAGCGACAGGGATCTCCTACAATGAGCAGTTCTTC.

The chain has TRBV12-3 or TRBV12-4 and TRBJ2-1, with 7 bases aligning to TRBD2. The CDR3 is 15 residues long. The V gene end was trimmed by 3 bases and the J gene end by 2 bases; junction bases not matched to a gene: 4. The CDR3 region has the DNA TGTGCCAGCAGTTTGGCCGGGACTACCTACAATGAGCAGTTCTTC. Translation gives CASSLAGTTYNEQFF.